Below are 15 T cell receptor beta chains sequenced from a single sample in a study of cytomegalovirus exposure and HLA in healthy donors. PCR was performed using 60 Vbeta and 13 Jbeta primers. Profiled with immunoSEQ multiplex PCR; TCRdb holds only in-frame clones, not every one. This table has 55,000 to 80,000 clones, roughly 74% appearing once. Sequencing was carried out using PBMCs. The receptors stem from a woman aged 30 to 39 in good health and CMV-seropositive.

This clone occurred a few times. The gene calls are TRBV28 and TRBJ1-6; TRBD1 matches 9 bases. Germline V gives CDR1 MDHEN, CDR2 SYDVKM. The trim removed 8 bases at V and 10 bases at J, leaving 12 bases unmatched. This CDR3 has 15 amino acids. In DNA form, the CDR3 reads TGTGCCAGCCGGGACAGGGTGGGGATTAGGTCACCCCTCCACTTT. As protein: CASRDRVGIRSPLHF.

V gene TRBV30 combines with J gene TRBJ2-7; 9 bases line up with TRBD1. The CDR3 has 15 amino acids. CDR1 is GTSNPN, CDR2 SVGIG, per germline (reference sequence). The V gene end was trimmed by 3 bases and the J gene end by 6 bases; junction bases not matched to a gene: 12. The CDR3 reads CAWRRAGQGSAEQYF. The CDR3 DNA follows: TGTGCCTGGAGGAGAGCTGGACAGGGGTCGGCCGAGCAGTACTTC.

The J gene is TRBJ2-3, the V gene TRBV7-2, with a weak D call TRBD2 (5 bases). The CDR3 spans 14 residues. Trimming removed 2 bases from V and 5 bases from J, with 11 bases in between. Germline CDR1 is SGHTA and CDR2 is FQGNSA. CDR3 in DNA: TGTGCCAGCAGCTTAACTGGACTCCGAGATACGCAGTATTTT. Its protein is CASSLTGLRDTQYF.

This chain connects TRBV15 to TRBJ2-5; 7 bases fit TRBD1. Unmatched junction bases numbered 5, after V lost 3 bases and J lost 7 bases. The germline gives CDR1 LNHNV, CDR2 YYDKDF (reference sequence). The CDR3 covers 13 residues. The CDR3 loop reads CATSSTGVGTQYF. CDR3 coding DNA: TGTGCCACCAGCAGCACAGGGGTCGGGACCCAGTACTTC.

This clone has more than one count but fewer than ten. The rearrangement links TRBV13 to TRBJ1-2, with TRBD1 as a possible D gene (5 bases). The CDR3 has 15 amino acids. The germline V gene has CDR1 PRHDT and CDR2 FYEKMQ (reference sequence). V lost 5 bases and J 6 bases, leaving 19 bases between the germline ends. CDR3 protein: CASSPGWGGVDGYTF. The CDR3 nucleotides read TGTGCCAGCAGCCCGGGCTGGGGGGGTGTGGATGGCTACACCTTC. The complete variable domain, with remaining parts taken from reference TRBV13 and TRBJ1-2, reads AAGVIQSPRHLIKEKRETATLKCYPIPRHDTVYWYQQGPGQDPQFLISFYEKMQSDKGSIPDRFSAQQFSDYHSELNMSSLELGDSALYFCASSPGWGGVDGYTFGSGTRLTVV.

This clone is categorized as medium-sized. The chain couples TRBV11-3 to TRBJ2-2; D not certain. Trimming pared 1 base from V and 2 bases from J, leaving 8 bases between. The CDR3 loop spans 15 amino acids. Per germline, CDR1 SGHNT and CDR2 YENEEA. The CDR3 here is CASSLGPFNTGELFF. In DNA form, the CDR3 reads TGTGCCAGCAGCTTAGGTCCTTTTAACACCGGGGAGCTGTTTTTT. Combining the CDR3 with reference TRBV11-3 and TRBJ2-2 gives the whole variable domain EAGVVQSPRYKIIEKKQPVAFWCNPISGHNTLYWYLQNLGQGPELLIRYENEEAVDDSQLPKDRFSAERLKGVDSTLKIQPAELGDSAVYLCASSLGPFNTGELFFGEGSRLTVL.

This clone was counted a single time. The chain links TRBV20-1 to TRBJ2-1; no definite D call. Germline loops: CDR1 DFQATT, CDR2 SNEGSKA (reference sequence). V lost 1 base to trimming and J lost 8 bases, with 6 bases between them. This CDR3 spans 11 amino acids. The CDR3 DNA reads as TGCAGTGCTAGAGCTTATTATGAGCAGTTCTTC. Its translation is CSARAYYEQFF.

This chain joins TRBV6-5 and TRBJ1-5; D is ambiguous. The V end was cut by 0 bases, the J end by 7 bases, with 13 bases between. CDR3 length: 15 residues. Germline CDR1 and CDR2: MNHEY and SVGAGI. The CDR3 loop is CASSYSQDHWQPQHF. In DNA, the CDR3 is TGTGCCAGCAGTTACTCTCAAGATCACTGGCAGCCCCAGCATTTT.

The chain's CDR3 is CASTKDRYSNQPQHF. In DNA, the CDR3 is TGTGCCAGCACCAAGGACAGATATTCCAATCAGCCCCAGCATTTT. The J gene is TRBJ1-5, the V gene TRBV6-1, with TRBD1 as a possible D gene (6 bases). The CDR3 contains 15 residues. Germline lookup yields CDR1 MNHNS and CDR2 SASEGT. V shed 7 bases and J shed 3 bases, with 16 bases lying between them.

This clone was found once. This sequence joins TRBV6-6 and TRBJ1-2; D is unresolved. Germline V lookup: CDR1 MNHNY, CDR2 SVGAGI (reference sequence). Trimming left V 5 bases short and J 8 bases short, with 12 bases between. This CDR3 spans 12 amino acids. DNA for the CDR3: TGTGCCAGCAGTCAACCACAGTGGGGCTACACCTTC. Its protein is CASSQPQWGYTF.

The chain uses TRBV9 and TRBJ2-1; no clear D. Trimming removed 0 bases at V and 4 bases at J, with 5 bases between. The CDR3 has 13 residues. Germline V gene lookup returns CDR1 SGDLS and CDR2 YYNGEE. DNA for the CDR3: TGTGCCAGCAGCGTAGATCTGTACAATGAGCAGTTCTTC. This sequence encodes CASSVDLYNEQFF.

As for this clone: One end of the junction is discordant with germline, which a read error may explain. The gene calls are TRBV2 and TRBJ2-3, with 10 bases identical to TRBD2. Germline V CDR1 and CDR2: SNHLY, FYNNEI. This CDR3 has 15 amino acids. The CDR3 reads CASREAGGEGDTQYF. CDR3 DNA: TGTGCCAGCAGGGAAGCGGGAGGGGAGGGAGATACGCAGTATTTT.

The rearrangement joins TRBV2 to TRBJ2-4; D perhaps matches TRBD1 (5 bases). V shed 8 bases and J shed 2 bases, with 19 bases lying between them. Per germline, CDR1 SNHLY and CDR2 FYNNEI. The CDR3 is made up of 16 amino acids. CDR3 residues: CASATTPTGPKNIQYF. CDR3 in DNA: TGTGCCAGCGCGACGACACCTACAGGTCCCAAAAACATTCAGTACTTC. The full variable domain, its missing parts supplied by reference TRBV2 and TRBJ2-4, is EPEVTQTPSHQVTQMGQEVILRCVPISNHLYFYWYRQILGQKVEFLVSFYNNEISEKSEIFDDQFSVERPDGSNFTLKIRSTKLEDSAMYFCASATTPTGPKNIQYFGAGTRLSVL.

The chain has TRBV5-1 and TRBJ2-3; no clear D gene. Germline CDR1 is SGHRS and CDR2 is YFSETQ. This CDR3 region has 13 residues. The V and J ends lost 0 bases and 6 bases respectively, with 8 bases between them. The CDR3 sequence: CASSLAEFDTQYF. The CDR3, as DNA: TGCGCCAGCAGCTTGGCCGAGTTTGATACGCAGTATTTT.

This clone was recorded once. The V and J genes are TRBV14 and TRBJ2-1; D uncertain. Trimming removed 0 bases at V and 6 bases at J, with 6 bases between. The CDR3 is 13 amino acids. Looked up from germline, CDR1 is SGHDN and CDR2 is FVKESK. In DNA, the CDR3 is TGTGCCAGCAGCCAAGATACAGCCAATGAGCAGTTCTTC. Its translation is CASSQDTANEQFF.